The entry below describes one TCR beta chain. Its specific antigen is unknown. At one end the junction does not follow the germline gene, possibly because of a read error. As encoded in the germline V gene, CDR1 is SGHVS while CDR2 is FNYEAQ. Taken from cysteine to phenylalanine, the CDR3 has 12 residues. Only the CDR3 region is kept as DNA, spanning 36 bases read in frame from base 1. Receptor libraries were prepared by the immunoSEQ multiplex PCR assay. TCRdb holds this immuneACCESS table with in-frame rearrangements only. Some clones are missing; in checked studies, unresolved V genes explain under half, and the rest has no known cause. Here the sample has more than 65,000 clones; roughly 91% occur a single time. The ten largest account for about 3% of the sample. The source of the sample is a study of T cells after somatic rescue of genetic block (dated by TCRdb to the early 2020s). Describing the broader study: What the study looked at was long-term robustness, specifically in a T-cell system that came about through somatic rescue of a genetic block in T-cell development.

The material sequenced was peripheral blood mononuclear cells (PBMCs). The receptor chain draws on TRBV7-6 and TRBJ2-1; 7 bases in the middle match TRBD2. The receptor was derived from a man under 40. The CDR3 is CASSLADNEQFF. Here is the DNA: TGTGCCAGCAGCCTAGCGGACAATGAGCAGTTCTTC.